This TCR beta chain originates from a study of blood T cell repertoires in COVID-19. The CDR3 consists of 16 residues. Losses at the gene ends were 0 bases for V and 6 bases for J; bases not matched to a gene: 5. Germline V gene sequence: CDR1 MDHEN, CDR2 SYDVKM. Profiling relied on immunoSEQ multiplex PCR, and the TCRdb table lists in-frame clones only, not all of them. Among some 250,000 clones listed, approximately 85% were seen once. This sequence joins TRBV28 and TRBJ1-1; 12 bases map to TRBD1. The receptor was isolated from a woman aged 50 to 60 who had recovered from COVID-19. Sequences were obtained from PBMCs or T cells enriched from blood (not recorded which). In nucleotides, the CDR3 is TGTGCCAGCAGTTTATGGGGACAGGGGGCTTTGGCTGAAGCTTTCTTT. Its translation: CASSLWGQGALAEAFF.